The 22 T cell receptor beta chains below were found in one sample sequenced in a study of blood T cells in healthy people across ages. A J-beta primer mix and a sample-barcoded 5' primer were used in a second PCR of roughly 7 to 12 cycles. TCRdb itself ran the 5' RACE reads through MiXCR, one entry per CDR3 protein. The table includes over 1.5 million distinct CDR3 sequences, around 48% detected once. The material sequenced was blood. The receptors shown here come from a middle-aged woman in good health.

J is TRBJ2-1 and V is TRBV7-8, with 7 bases aligning to TRBD1. The ends lost 5 bases at V and 9 bases at J; junction bases unmatched: 19. The germline V gene has CDR1 SGHVS and CDR2 FQNEAQ. The CDR3 is 17 amino acids. The CDR3 protein is CASSDEQGRASKAEQFF. CDR3 bases: TGTGCCAGCAGCGACGAACAGGGGCGTGCCTCGAAAGCTGAGCAGTTCTTC.

This chain connects TRBV7-2 to TRBJ2-1, with D possibly being TRBD2 (5 bases). The V and J ends lost 1 base and 9 bases respectively, with 16 bases between them. This CDR3 has 15 residues. Looked up from germline, CDR1 is SGHTA and CDR2 is FQGNSA. CDR3 residues: CASSLGTGFSSEQFF. In DNA, the CDR3 is TGTGCCAGCAGCTTAGGGACGGGATTTAGTAGTGAGCAGTTCTTC.

This clonotype turned up a few times. V and J are TRBV7-6 and TRBJ2-5; no reliable D call. The J call may be wrong; the DNA end is better matched by TRBJ2-7. The CDR3 covers 14 residues. Germline CDR1 is SGHVS and CDR2 is FNYEAQ. The CDR3 DNA follows: TGTGCCAGCAGCTTGAGTGGATTCGGATTCGAGCAGTACTTC. Protein sequence: CASSLSGFGFEQYF.

This chain links TRBV7-9 with TRBJ1-2; 7 bases map to TRBD1. The CDR3 runs to 17 residues. CDR1 and CDR2 from the germline V gene are SEHNR and FQNEAQ (reference sequence). With V trimmed by 1 base and J by 4 bases, 12 bases remained unmatched. The CDR3 loop reads CASSLVGDSRNSYGYTF. CDR3 DNA sequence: TGTGCCAGCAGCTTAGTGGGGGACAGCAGGAACTCCTATGGCTACACCTTC.

This sequence joins TRBV27 and TRBJ1-2; tentatively, D is TRBD1 (6 bases). In germline, CDR1 is MNHEY, CDR2 SMNVEV (reference sequence). Deletions cut 5 bases from V and 4 bases from J, with 14 bases between. This CDR3 contains 14 residues. CDR3: CASSISSGAYGYTF. DNA for the CDR3: TGTGCCAGCAGTATCAGCTCAGGGGCCTATGGCTACACCTTC.

Details on this clonotype: A read error may produce the germline difference seen at one junction end. The chain recombines TRBV7-7 with TRBJ2-3, with a tentative D call TRBD2 (6 bases). This CDR3 comprises 15 residues. Germline loops: CDR1 SSHAT, CDR2 FNYEAQ (reference sequence). CDR3 residues: CASSLKAGPTDTQYF. Here the CDR3 DNA reads TGTGCTAGCAGCCTAAAGGCGGGGCCCACAGATACGCAGTATTTT.

In the case of this clonotype: Mismatch with germline at one junction end may stem from a read error. The chain couples TRBV4-2 to TRBJ2-7; TRBD2 might be the D (5 bases). This CDR3 contains 14 residues. The germline CDR1 and CDR2 sequences are LGHNA and YNFKEQ. The CDR3 bases are TGCGCCAGCAGCCAAGGAGGCCTAGCCTACGAGCAGTACTTC. Translating gives CASSQGGLAYEQYF.

This rearrangement joins TRBV7-2 to TRBJ2-1, with D hard to call. The germline V gene encodes CDR1 SGHTA and CDR2 FQGNSA. The CDR3 contains 13 residues. Trimming left V 6 bases short and J 4 bases short, with 10 bases between. The CDR3 DNA follows: TGTGCCAGCAGTCAGCCACATTACAATGAGCAGTTCTTC. This codes for CASSQPHYNEQFF.

This sequence joins TRBV7-2 and TRBJ2-7; D might be TRBD2 (6 bases). The CDR3 extends over 16 amino acids. The V and J ends lost 1 base and 0 bases respectively, with 13 bases between them. Per germline, CDR1 SGHTA and CDR2 FQGNSA. The CDR3 spells CASSLVGGGLSYEQYF. The DNA for the CDR3 is TGTGCCAGCAGCTTAGTAGGTGGGGGACTCTCCTACGAGCAGTACTTC.

This clonotype was detected a few times. The genes are TRBV24-1 and TRBJ2-3, with 8 nucleotides matching TRBD2. CDR3 length equals 14 residues. Per the germline V gene, CDR1 is KGHDR and CDR2 is SFDVKD. The J segment lost 5 bases and the V segment lost 5 bases, leaving 5 bases of the junction unmatched. The CDR3 DNA sequence: TGTGCCACCAGTGTTCCGGGGGGGCAAGATACGCAGTATTTT. It yields the protein CATSVPGGQDTQYF.

This clonotype was counted a few times. The chain links TRBV7-2 to TRBJ2-1; D is perhaps TRBD2 (5 bases). V was cut by 6 bases and J by 2 bases, with 14 bases left in between. There are 15 residues in the CDR3. Germline V gene data show CDR1 as SGHTA and CDR2 as FQGNSA. The CDR3 DNA is TGTGCCAGCAGACAAAGGGAGTCGGCCTACAATGAGCAGTTCTTC. This sequence encodes CASRQRESAYNEQFF.

V is TRBV11-2 and J is TRBJ1-2; D may be TRBD1 (5 bases). Germline CDR1 and CDR2: SGHAT and FQNNGV. The CDR3 sequence is 13 residues long. Trimming removed 5 bases at V and 8 bases at J, with 15 bases between. CDR3 region: CASSPRRQGGYTF. The CDR3 nucleotides are TGTGCCAGCAGCCCGAGGCGTCAGGGCGGCTACACCTTC.

The chain employs TRBV5-1 and TRBJ2-4; TRBD2 agrees at 13 bases. The end of the DNA fits TRBJ2-7 better, so the J call may be wrong. Germline V CDR1 and CDR2: SGHRS, YFSETQ. This CDR3 spans 18 amino acids. DNA of the CDR3: TGCGCCAGCAGCTTGACTGTCCCCGGGACTAGCGGGGTGTACGAGCAGTACTTC. Encoded protein: CASSLTVPGTSGVYEQYF.

This chain connects TRBV6-1 to TRBJ2-1; TRBD1 is a possible D gene (6 bases). The CDR3 sequence is 14 residues long. The V gene lost 6 bases and the J gene lost 3 bases, with 12 bases spanning the gap. Germline V CDR1 and CDR2: MNHNS, SASEGT. DNA for the CDR3: TGTGCCAGCAGGACCGGGACACACTACAATGAGCAGTTCTTC. Amino acid sequence: CASRTGTHYNEQFF.

The chain combines TRBV29-1 with TRBJ2-3, with a possible D match to TRBD2 (6 bases). Trimming stripped 7 bases from V and 1 base from J, with 18 bases between. The germline V gene encodes CDR1 SQVTM and CDR2 ANQGSEA. This CDR3 is built from 15 residues. The CDR3 nucleotides read TGCAGCGCCCCTCCTGGGGAGCGGGGCACAGATACGCAGTATTTT. Protein product: CSAPPGERGTDTQYF.

This clonotype was observed a few times. The rearrangement links TRBV23-1 to TRBJ2-4, with 7 bases aligning to TRBD1. TRBV23-1 is assigned to the ORF class and has an uncertain function. The CDR3 totals 17 residues. The CDR3 DNA reads TGCCCCCCAGCATATAAGGGCCAGACAGGGCCCAAAAACATTCAGTACTTC. Protein sequence: CPPAYKGQTGPKNIQYF.

The J gene is TRBJ2-1, the V gene TRBV20-1; the match to TRBD1 covers 7 bases. CDR1 and CDR2 (germline): DFQATT, SNEGSKA (reference sequence). The CDR3 is 17 residues long. The J segment lost 2 bases and the V segment lost 1 base, leaving 11 bases of the junction unmatched. The CDR3 protein is CSARVARVTGTYNEQFF. Here the CDR3 DNA reads TGCAGTGCTAGAGTGGCAAGAGTGACAGGGACCTACAATGAGCAGTTCTTC.

The V call is TRBV7-2, the J call TRBJ1-5, with TRBD1 identical over 9 bases. Germline V gene lookup returns CDR1 SGHTA and CDR2 FQGNSA. This CDR3 spans 16 amino acids. V lost 5 bases to trimming and J lost 2 bases; unmatched junction nucleotides: 7. This CDR3 is CASSIQGAWGNQPQHF. CDR3 DNA sequence: TGTGCCAGCAGCATACAGGGGGCGTGGGGCAATCAGCCCCAGCATTTT. Full variable domain (remainder filled in from reference TRBV7-2 and TRBJ1-5): GAGVSQSPSNKVTEKGKDVELRCDPISGHTALYWYRQSLGQGLEFLIYFQGNSAPDKSGLPSDRFSAERTGGSVSTLTIQRTQQEDSAVYLCASSIQGAWGNQPQHFGDGTRLSIL.

This clonotype was counted once. The rearrangement links TRBV20-1 to TRBJ1-2; no firm D call. CDR3 length equals 13 residues. Trimming pared 8 bases from V and 2 bases from J, leaving 15 bases between. Germline loops: CDR1 DFQATT, CDR2 SNEGSKA (reference sequence). The CDR3, as DNA: TGCAGTCGCCGGACCGCCGAAAACTATGGCTACACCTTC. This sequence encodes CSRRTAENYGYTF.

This clonotype was detected ten times or more. This may be a read error: a much more frequent sequence differs by one nucleotide. The CDR3 reads CSVEAEAGGGEGNEQYF. The CDR3 nucleotides read TGCAGCGTTGAAGCCGAGGCGGGGGGGGGAGAGGGCAATGAGCAGTACTTC. The chain is built from TRBV29-1 and TRBJ2-7; 9 bases align to TRBD2. CDR1 and CDR2 from the germline V gene are SQVTM and ANQGSEA. The CDR3 runs 17 residues. V was pared by 1 base and J by 7 bases, with 17 bases of the junction left unmatched.

The chain combines TRBV6-6 with TRBJ1-2; a possible D gene is TRBD1 (6 bases). The V gene lost 4 bases and the J gene lost 4 bases, with 10 bases spanning the gap. The germline V gene encodes CDR1 MNHNY and CDR2 SVGAGI (reference sequence). This CDR3 is 13 amino acids long. The DNA for the CDR3 is TGTGCCAGCAGTTCATCAGGGGCCTATGGCTACACCTTC. This encodes CASSSSGAYGYTF.

The chain links TRBV5-1 to TRBJ2-7, with TRBD1 identical over 7 bases. There are 16 residues in the CDR3. V lost 5 bases and J lost 2; bases outside the gene matches: 13. CDR1 and CDR2 (germline): SGHRS, YFSETQ. CDR3 sequence: CASRPDRDSYTYEQYF. CDR3 in DNA: TGCGCCAGCAGACCAGATAGGGACAGCTACACCTACGAGCAGTACTTC.